These 15 T cell receptor beta chains were all obtained from the same sample, sequenced in a study of blood T cell repertoires in COVID-19. The method was immunoSEQ multiplex PCR; TCRdb's version includes in-frame clones alone and lacks a portion of them. The sample has roughly 300,000 clones, 86% seen once. Sequencing was performed on PBMCs or T cells enriched from blood (not recorded which). The receptors derive from a woman aged 18-30 years who had recovered from COVID-19.

CDR3 coding DNA: TGTGCCAGCAGTAGCGGAGTTGGCTACACCTTC. It is translated as CASSSGVGYTF. The rearrangement joins TRBV2 to TRBJ1-2, with no clear D. The germline V and J ends were trimmed by 5 bases and 7 bases, with 8 bases remaining between them. The CDR3 length is 11 residues. Germline CDR1 and CDR2: SNHLY and FYNNEI.

This chain uses TRBV9 with TRBJ1-2; 8 nucleotides line up with TRBD1. Trimming removed 0 bases from V and 4 bases from J; junction bases left unmatched: 5. Germline V gene lookup returns CDR1 SGDLS and CDR2 YYNGEE. The CDR3 is made up of 15 amino acids. This chain's CDR3 is CASSVAGQESYGYTF. The CDR3, as DNA: TGTGCCAGCAGCGTAGCGGGACAGGAGTCCTATGGCTACACCTTC.

The chain couples TRBV21-1 to TRBJ1-1. TRBV21-1 is termed a pseudogene. CDR3 length: 16 amino acids. DNA of the CDR3: TGTGCCAGCAGCAGAGGCCACAAGAAGCGGAACACTGAAGCTTTCTTT. Translation gives CASSRGHKKRNTEAFF.

The CDR3 DNA follows: TGCGCCAGCAGTGCTCTTCGGGGAACCGGGGAGCTGTTTTTT. This sequence encodes CASSALRGTGELFF. The V gene is TRBV10-1, the J gene TRBJ2-2; a possible D gene is TRBD2 (5 bases). The CDR3 totals 14 residues. CDR1 is WNHNN, CDR2 SYGVQD, per germline (reference sequence). Trimming shortened V by 4 bases and J by 5 bases, and 11 bases separated the two germline ends.

The chain has TRBV12-5 and TRBJ1-5; 9 nucleotides match TRBD1. V shed 6 bases and J 11 bases; nucleotides not matched to a gene: 8. The CDR3 length is 13 residues. In germline, CDR1 is LGHNT, CDR2 FRNRAP. The CDR3 spells CASGQGADRAQHF. As DNA, the CDR3 is TGTGCTAGTGGACAGGGGGCGGACCGGGCCCAGCATTTT.

The chain employs TRBV2 and TRBJ2-1; weak D call: TRBD2 (5 bases). The ends were cut back, 6 bases at V and 1 base at J, with 10 bases in the middle. CDR1 and CDR2 from the germline V gene are SNHLY and FYNNEI. The CDR3 contains 14 residues. Written as DNA, the CDR3 is TGTGCCAGCAGGGGAAGAGGGTCCTACAATGAGCAGTTCTTC. Its translation: CASRGRGSYNEQFF.

This clone has just one count. V gene TRBV28 combines with J gene TRBJ2-2; D perhaps matches TRBD1 (6 bases). The CDR3 has 17 residues. The germline CDR1 and CDR2 sequences are MDHEN and SYDVKM. The ends were cut back, 0 bases at V and 5 bases at J, with 16 bases in the middle. This chain's CDR3 is CASSLWGADTGTGELFF. CDR3 coding DNA: TGTGCCAGCAGTTTATGGGGGGCAGATACGGGAACCGGGGAGCTGTTTTTT.

The V gene is TRBV7-6, the J gene TRBJ1-1; D might be TRBD1 (6 bases). V lost 5 bases and J lost 3, with 19 bases in between. There are 16 residues in the CDR3. In germline, CDR1 is SGHVS, CDR2 FNYEAQ. CDR3 in DNA: TGTGCCAGCAGCGGTAGGAACAGGGAAACGTACACTGAAGCTTTCTTT. Amino acid sequence: CASSGRNRETYTEAFF.

This clone was seen just once. The CDR3 reads CASSGQGNTEAFF. DNA of the CDR3: TGTGCCAGCAGCGGACAAGGGAACACTGAAGCTTTCTTT. The chain joins TRBV7-9 to TRBJ1-1; a weak D match, TRBD1 (5 bases). The V end was cut by 5 bases, the J end by 1 base, with 8 bases between. Germline CDR1 is SEHNR and CDR2 is FQNEAQ (reference sequence). CDR3 length: 13 residues.

The chain combines TRBV7-9 with TRBJ2-5; 11 bases are shared with TRBD2. Germline values: CDR1 SEHNR, CDR2 FQNEAQ (reference sequence). J gave up 1 base and V 5 bases, and 6 bases lay outside the gene matches. The CDR3 contains 16 residues. The CDR3 DNA follows: TGTGCCAGCAGCCTATCTAGCGGGGGGATCCAAGAGACCCAGTACTTC. Translated, it gives CASSLSSGGIQETQYF.

V gene TRBV12-3 or TRBV12-4 combines with J gene TRBJ1-1; D is possibly TRBD1 (5 bases). The CDR3 totals 13 residues. The V and J ends lost 3 bases and 5 bases respectively, with 10 bases between them. CDR3 coding DNA: TGTGCCAGCAGTTTCGGGGGTCAAACTGAAGCTTTCTTT. Translated, it gives CASSFGGQTEAFF.

This clone was observed once. This chain links TRBV19 with TRBJ1-3, with TRBD1 identical over 8 bases. V lost 4 bases and J lost 3; bases outside the gene matches: 5. This CDR3 has 15 residues. Per the germline V gene, CDR1 is LNHDA and CDR2 is SQIVND (reference sequence). The CDR3 is CASSRQGSDGNTIYF. The CDR3 DNA follows: TGTGCCAGTAGTAGACAGGGGTCGGATGGAAACACCATATATTTT.

The V and J genes are TRBV24-1 and TRBJ1-2; D is undetermined. The V end lost 2 bases, the J end lost 2 bases, and 8 bases lay between the germline ends. CDR1 is KGHDR and CDR2 is SFDVKD in the germline V gene. The CDR3 consists of 14 residues. This CDR3 is CATSDSQENYGYTF. In DNA, the CDR3 is TGTGCCACCAGTGATTCTCAGGAAAACTATGGCTACACCTTC.

A word on this clone: The identical CDR3 is also encoded by other nucleotide sequences in the sample. V usage is TRBV6-5 and J usage is TRBJ1-1, with TRBD1 identical over 8 bases. The ends lost 3 bases at V and 0 bases at J; junction bases unmatched: 3. Germline loops: CDR1 MNHEY, CDR2 SVGAGI. The CDR3 is 15 residues long. The CDR3 nucleotides are TGTGCCAGCAGTTATGGGACAGGATTGAACACTGAAGCTTTCTTT. Translated, it gives CASSYGTGLNTEAFF.

The chain couples TRBV30 to TRBJ2-1; D might be TRBD2 (5 bases). The CDR3 totals 18 residues. Trimming removed 0 bases from V and 0 bases from J, with 18 bases in between. Germline V gene sequence: CDR1 GTSNPN, CDR2 SVGIG (reference sequence). CDR3 loop: CAWSVPNRGGFSYNEQFF. CDR3 nucleotide sequence: TGTGCCTGGAGTGTACCCAACCGAGGCGGGTTCTCCTACAATGAGCAGTTCTTC.